This TCR beta chain was sequenced during a study of regulatory T cells in long-lasting Graves disease. Study results and limitations: Repertoires from persistent disease leaned toward TRBV28, TRBJ1-2 and TRBJ2-5. Among the persistent patients, 2,500 to 3,500 public clonotypes were shared, more than the roughly 970 shared among new patients.

The CDR3 spans 12 residues. V trimming: 5 bases; J trimming: 6 bases; junction bases outside the gene matches: 4. Per the germline V gene, CDR1 is PRHDT and CDR2 is FYEKMQ (reference sequence). To note about this clonotype: Its antigen is undetermined.

Described time point: newly diagnosed GD, antithyroid drugs for less than 3 months. Extracted PBMC RNA gave rise to the TCR library. According to the study, TCR beta libraries were built with iRepertoire HTBI primers and CDR3-region Arm-PCR. TCRdb recomputed calls from the multiplex PCR reads with MiXCR, one row per CDR3 protein. The data contain 520,000 or so distinct CDR3 sequences, more than 10% of them singletons. Separately, the same data were catalogued under a study of T cells in Graves' hyperthyroidism and ophthalmopathy. From that paper: Most clonotypes expanded in the thyroid (above 0.001) were also present in blood.

The chain carries TRBV13 and TRBJ2-7; 7 bases match TRBD2. The sequences come from peripheral blood mononuclear cells (PBMCs), collected at new diagnosis, from a patient treated with antithyroid drugs. The sequence was obtained from a woman aged 25 to 39 with Graves disease. The CDR3 sequence is CASSLGTIEQYF. CDR3 in DNA: TGTGCCAGCAGCCTCGGGACTATCGAGCAGTACTTC.